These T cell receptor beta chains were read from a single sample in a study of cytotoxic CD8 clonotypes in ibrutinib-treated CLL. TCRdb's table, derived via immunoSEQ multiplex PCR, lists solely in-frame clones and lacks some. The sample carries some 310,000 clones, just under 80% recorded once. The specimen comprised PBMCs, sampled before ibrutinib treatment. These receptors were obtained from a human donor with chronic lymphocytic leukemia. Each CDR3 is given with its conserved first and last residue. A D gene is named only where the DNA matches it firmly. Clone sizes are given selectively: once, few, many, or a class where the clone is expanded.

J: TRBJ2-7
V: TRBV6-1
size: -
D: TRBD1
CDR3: CASSGMGQAATEQYF
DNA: TGTGCCAGCAGTGGGATGGGACAGGCAGCGACCGAGCAGTACTTC

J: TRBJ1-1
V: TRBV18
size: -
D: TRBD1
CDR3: CASSPQGQGAGAFF
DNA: TGTGCCAGCTCACCACAGGGACAGGGGGCCGGAGCTTTCTTT

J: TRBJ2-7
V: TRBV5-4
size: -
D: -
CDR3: CASSLVGGASYEQYF
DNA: TGTGCCAGCAGCTTGGTGGGCGGAGCCTCCTACGAGCAGTACTTC

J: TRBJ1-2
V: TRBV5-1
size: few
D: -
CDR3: CASSLGRDIRYGYTF
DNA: TGCGCCAGCAGCTTGGGCAGGGACATTCGATATGGCTACACCTTC

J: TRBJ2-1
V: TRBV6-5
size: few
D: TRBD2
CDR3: CASSYSSSGRNNEQFF
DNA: TGTGCCAGCAGTTACTCGTCTAGCGGGAGGAACAATGAGCAGTTCTTC

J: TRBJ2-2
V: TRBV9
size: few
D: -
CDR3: CASSVAGELFF
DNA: TGTGCCAGCAGCGTAGCCGGGGAGCTGTTTTTT

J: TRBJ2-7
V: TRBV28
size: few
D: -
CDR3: CASSFPSLPYEQYF
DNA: TGTGCCAGCAGTTTCCCTAGCCTCCCCTACGAGCAGTACTTC

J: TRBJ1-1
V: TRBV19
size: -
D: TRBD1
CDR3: CASSPGTGENTEAFF
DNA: TGTGCCAGTAGTCCCGGGACAGGGGAGAACACTGAAGCTTTCTTT

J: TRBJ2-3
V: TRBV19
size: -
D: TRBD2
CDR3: CASKVGGGTDTQYF
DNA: TGTGCCAGTAAGGTGGGCGGGGGAACAGATACGCAGTATTTT

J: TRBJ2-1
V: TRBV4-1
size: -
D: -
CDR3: CASSLSGSYNEQFF
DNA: TGCGCCAGCAGCCTTTCCGGGTCCTACAATGAGCAGTTCTTC

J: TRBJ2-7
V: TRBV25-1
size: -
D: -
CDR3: CASSEGSRALYYEQYF
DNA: TGTGCCAGCAGTGAAGGGAGCAGGGCCCTATACTACGAGCAGTACTTC